The T cell receptor beta chain described here comes from a study of blood T cell repertoires in COVID-19. In the study overall: Acute and convalescent COVID-19 samples came from the United States, Italy and Spain. T cells, B-cell-depleted T cells, or PBMCs supplied cDNA or gDNA.

Original processing methods: Estimation of nucleated cell counts relied on the amplification of reference gene primers. The method was immunoSEQ multiplex PCR; TCRdb's version includes in-frame clones alone and lacks a portion of them. The D gene and trimming were derived from the DNA, and the V and J assignments and clone size from that table. The profile shows around 200,000 clones, about 82% of them singletons. Germline CDR1 is KGHDR and CDR2 is SFDVKD. Trimming cost V 4 bases and J 5 bases, with 10 bases left between them. The CDR3 spans 13 residues. Sequenced input: peripheral blood. This clonotype originated in a woman older than 75 with acute or convalescent COVID-19. The chain carries TRBV24-1 and TRBJ1-1, with a weak D call TRBD1 (6 bases). The CDR3 bases are TGTGCCACCAGTGACAGGGGTTGGACTGAAGCTTTCTTT. Residues: CATSDRGWTEAFF.